What follows describes a single T cell receptor (beta chain). What it binds is unknown. The sample belongs to a study of blood T cells in healthy people across ages. About the research overall: Template switching retrieved approximately one barcoded beta molecule for each two T cells.

Alongside a J-beta primer mix, a sample-barcoded 5' primer served in a second PCR lasting about 7 to 12 cycles. TCRdb called the 5' RACE reads again in MiXCR, with one record for every CDR3 protein. The table records some 1,000,000 distinct CDR3 sequences, under 30% of them present only once. The CDR3 is 16 residues long. Germline CDR1 is DFQATT and CDR2 is SNEGSKA (reference sequence). At least 7 million PBMCs were isolated per sample. Study conclusions and caveats: Roughly linearly, TCR beta diversity per million T cells fell as age increased.

The same data also contributed to another study, on T cells of mothers and their children. From that paper: Sequencing revealed no T cell clones that were persistent and microchimeric.

The material sequenced was blood. This sequence was found in a girl aged 2-10 years in good health. V and J are TRBV20-1 and TRBJ2-5; 15 positions agree with TRBD2. The J call is doubtful: the DNA matches TRBJ2-1 better. CDR3 protein: CSALGLAGGLNNEQFF. Written as DNA, the CDR3 is TGCAGTGCCCTCGGACTAGCGGGAGGGTTAAACAATGAGCAGTTCTTC.